This T cell receptor (beta chain) was recovered during a study of T cells after yellow fever vaccination. Whole-study findings and limits: The booster saw the reappearance of most primary-vaccination clones (around 96% CD4, about 88% CD8). Clonotypes that responded to the vaccine were almost all undetectable in sorted memory subsets on day 0. Abundant clonotypes from the bulk population could have been carried over as contaminants into FACS-sorted repertoires.

TCRdb analysed the 5' RACE reads with MiXCR anew, one entry per CDR3 protein. The sample has about 46,000 distinct CDR3 sequences, 6% to 7% seen once; the top ten hold around 9.3%. Trimming removed 3 bases from V and 1 base from J, with 15 bases in between. This CDR3 region has 16 residues. Germline V gene lookup returns CDR1 LNHDA and CDR2 SQIVND (reference sequence). The chain couples TRBV19 to TRBJ2-5, with D maybe TRBD1 (6 bases). The sequence came from a man between 25 and 39 years old who received the YFV17D yellow fever vaccine. The sample here was PBMCs, either bulk or a sorted T-cell subset (CD4+, CD8+, memory, or dextramer-sorted; not recorded which), taken 45 days after the yellow fever booster vaccination. This CDR3 reads CASSIGVGAFQETQYF. CDR3 DNA sequence: TGTGCCAGTAGTATCGGAGTGGGGGCGTTCCAAGAGACCCAGTACTTC.